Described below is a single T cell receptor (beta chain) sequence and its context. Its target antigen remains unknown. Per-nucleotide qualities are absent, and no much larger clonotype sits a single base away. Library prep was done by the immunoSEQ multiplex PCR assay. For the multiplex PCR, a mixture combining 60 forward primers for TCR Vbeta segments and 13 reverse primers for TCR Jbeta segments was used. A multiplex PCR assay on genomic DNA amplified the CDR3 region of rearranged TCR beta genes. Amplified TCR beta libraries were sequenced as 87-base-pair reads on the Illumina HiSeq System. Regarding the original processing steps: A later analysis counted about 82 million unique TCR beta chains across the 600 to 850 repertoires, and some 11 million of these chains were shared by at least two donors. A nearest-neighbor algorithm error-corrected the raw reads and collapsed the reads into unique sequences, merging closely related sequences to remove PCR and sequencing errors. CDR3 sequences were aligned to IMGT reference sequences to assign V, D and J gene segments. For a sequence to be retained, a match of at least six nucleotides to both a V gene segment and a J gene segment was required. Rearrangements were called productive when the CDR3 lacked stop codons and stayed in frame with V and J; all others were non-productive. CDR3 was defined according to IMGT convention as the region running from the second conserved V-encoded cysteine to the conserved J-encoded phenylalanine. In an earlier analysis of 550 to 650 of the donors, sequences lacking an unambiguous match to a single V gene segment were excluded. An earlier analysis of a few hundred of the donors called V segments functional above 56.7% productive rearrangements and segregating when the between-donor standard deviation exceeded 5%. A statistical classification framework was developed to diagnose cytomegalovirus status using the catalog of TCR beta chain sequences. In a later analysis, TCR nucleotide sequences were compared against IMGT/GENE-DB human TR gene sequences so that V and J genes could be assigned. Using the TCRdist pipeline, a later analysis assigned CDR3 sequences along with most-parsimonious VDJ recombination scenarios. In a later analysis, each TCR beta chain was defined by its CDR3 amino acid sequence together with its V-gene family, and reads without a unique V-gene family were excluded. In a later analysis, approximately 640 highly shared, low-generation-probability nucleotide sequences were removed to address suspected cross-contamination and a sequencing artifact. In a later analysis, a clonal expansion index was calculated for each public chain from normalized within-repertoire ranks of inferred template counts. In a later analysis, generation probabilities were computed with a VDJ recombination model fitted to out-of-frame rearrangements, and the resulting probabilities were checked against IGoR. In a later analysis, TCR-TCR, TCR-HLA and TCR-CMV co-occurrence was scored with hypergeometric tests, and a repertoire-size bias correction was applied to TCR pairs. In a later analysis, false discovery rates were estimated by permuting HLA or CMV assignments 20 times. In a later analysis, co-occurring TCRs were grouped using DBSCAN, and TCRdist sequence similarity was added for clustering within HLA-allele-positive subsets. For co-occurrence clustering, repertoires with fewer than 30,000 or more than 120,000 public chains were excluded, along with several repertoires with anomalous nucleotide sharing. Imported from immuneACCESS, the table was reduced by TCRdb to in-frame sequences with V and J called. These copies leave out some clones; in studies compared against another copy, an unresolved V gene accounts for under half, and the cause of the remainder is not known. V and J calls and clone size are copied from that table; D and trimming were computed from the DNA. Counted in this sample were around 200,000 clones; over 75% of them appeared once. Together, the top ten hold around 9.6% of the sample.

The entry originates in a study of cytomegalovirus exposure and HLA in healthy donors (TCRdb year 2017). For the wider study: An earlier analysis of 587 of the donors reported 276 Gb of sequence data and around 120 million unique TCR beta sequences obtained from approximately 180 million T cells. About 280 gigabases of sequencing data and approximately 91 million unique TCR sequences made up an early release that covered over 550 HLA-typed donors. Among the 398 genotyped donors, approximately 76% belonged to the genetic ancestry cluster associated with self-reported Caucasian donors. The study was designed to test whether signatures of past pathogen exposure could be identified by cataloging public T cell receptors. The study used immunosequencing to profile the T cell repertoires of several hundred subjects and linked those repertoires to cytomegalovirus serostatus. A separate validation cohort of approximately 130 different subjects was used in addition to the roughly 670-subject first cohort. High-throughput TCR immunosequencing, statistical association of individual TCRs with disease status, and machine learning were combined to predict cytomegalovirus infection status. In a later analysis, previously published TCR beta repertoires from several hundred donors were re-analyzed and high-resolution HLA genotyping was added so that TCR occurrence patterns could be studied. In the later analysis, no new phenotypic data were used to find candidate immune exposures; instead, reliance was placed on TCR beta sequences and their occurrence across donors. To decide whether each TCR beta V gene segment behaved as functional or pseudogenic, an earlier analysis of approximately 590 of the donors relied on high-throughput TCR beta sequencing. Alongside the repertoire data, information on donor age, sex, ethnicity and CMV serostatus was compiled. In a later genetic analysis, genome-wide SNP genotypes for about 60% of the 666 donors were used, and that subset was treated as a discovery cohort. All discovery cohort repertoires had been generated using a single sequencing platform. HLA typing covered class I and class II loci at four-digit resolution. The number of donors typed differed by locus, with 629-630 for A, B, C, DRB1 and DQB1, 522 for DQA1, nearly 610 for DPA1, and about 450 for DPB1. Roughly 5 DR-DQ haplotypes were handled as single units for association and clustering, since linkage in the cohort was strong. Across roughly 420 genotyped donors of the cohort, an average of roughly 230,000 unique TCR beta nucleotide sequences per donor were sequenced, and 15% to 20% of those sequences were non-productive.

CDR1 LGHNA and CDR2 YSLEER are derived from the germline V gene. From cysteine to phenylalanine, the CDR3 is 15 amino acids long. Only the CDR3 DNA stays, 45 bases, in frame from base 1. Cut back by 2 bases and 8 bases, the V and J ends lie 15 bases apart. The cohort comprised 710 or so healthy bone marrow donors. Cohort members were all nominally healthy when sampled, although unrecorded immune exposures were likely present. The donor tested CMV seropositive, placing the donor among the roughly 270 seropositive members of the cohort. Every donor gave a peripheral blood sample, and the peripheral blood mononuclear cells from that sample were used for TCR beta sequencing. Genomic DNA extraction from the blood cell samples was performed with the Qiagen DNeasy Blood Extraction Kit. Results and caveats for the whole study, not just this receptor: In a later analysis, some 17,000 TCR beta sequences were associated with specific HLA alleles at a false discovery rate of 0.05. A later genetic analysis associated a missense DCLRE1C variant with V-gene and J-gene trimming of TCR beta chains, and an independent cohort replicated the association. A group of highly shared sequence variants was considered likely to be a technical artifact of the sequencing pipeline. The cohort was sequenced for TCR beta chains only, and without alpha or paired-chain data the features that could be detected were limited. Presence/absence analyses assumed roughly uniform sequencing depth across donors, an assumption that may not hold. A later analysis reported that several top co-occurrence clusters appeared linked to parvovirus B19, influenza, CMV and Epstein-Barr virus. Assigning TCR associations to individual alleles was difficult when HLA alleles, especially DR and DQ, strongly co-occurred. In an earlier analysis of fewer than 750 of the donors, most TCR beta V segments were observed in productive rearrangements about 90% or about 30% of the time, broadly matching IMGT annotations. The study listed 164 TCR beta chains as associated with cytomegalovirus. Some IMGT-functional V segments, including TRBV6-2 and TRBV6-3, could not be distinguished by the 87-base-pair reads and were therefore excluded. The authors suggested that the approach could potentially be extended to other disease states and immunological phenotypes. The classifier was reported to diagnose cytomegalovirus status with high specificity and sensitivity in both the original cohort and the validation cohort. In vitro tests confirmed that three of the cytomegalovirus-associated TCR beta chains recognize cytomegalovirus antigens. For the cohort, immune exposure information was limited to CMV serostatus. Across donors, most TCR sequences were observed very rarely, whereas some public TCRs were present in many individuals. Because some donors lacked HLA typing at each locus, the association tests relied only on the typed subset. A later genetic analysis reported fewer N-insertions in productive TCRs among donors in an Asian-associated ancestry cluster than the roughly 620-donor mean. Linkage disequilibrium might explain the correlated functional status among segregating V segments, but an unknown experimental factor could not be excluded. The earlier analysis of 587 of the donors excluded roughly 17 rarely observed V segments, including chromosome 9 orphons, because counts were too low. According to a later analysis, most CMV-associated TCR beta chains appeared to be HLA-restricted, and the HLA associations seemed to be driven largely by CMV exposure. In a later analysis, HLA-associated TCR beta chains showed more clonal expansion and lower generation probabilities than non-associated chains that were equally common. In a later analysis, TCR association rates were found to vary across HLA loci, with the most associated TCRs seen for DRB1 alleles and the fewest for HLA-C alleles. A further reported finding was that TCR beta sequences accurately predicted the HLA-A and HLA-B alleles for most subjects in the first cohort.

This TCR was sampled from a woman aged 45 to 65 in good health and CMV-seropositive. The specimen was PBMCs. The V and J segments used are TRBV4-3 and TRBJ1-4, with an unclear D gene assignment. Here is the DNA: TGCGCCAGCAGCCAAAACACGGGAGACGACGAAAAACTGTTTTTT. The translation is CASSQNTGDDEKLFF.